The rows below give T cell receptor beta chains drawn from one sample of a study of blood T cell repertoires in COVID-19. Assay used: immunoSEQ multiplex PCR; TCRdb lists only in-frame clones, some missing. The repertoire holds some 200,000 clones, with 81% as singletons. Sequencing was done on a sample of PBMCs or T cells enriched from blood (not recorded which). The origin of the receptors is a woman aged 45-60 years with acute COVID-19. CDR3s include the opening cysteine and the closing phenylalanine or tryptophan. The order of the fields is J gene, V gene, clone size, D gene, CDR3 protein. D genes are given only for firm matches. Expanded clones are given a class, and other clones once, few, many or no size at all.

>TRBJ2-7|TRBV3-1/TRBV3-2|.|.
CASSQVAGWDEQYF
>TRBJ2-1|TRBV6-2/TRBV6-3|.|.
CASSYQWNEQFF
>TRBJ1-5|TRBV20-1|.|TRBD1
CSASRRGRTSNHQPQHF
>TRBJ1-1|TRBV6-2/TRBV6-3|.|.
CASGRAMNTEAFF
>TRBJ1-2|TRBV6-2/TRBV6-3|.|.
CASSEVGRVGYTF
>TRBJ1-6|TRBV10-3|.|TRBD1
CAISEDRVNSPLHF
>TRBJ1-4|TRBV5-1|.|TRBD1
CASSRTGKLTNEKLFF
>TRBJ2-2|TRBV27|.|.
CASSLRQVPGELFF
>TRBJ2-3|TRBV18|.|TRBD2
CASSPEVPGGRGDTQYF
>TRBJ2-1|TRBV19|many|.
CASIGSERFGNEQFF
>TRBJ1-3|TRBV3-1/TRBV3-2|.|TRBD1
CATTWDRGYHSGNTIYF